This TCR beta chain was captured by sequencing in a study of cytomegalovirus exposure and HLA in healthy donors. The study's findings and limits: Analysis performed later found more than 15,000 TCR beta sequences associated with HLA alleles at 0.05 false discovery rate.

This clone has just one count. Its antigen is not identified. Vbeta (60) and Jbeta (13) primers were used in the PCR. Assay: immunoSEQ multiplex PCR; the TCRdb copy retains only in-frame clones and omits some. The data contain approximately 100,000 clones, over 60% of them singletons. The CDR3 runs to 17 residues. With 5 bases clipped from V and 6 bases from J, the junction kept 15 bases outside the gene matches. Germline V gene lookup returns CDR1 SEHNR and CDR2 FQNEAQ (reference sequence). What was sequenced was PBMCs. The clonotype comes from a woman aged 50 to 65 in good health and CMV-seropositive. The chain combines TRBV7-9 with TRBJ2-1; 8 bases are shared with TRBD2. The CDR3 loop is CASSRTSPNARLNEQFF. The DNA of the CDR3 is TGTGCCAGCAGCCGGACTAGCCCCAACGCTCGGCTCAATGAGCAGTTCTTC.